The 31 T cell receptor beta chains below all came from one sample that was sequenced in a study of sequential checkpoint blockade in melanoma. Treatment described: randomized to nivolumab then ipilimumab (arm A) or the reverse (arm B). Sequenced by immunoSEQ multiplex PCR; TCRdb stores in-frame clones only, minus some. The table includes approximately 13,000 clones, around 77% detected once. Sequencing used CD8+ T cells sorted from blood (inferred from file names), obtained from a patient given nivolumab and ipilimumab in sequence. These TCRs come from a human patient with melanoma. Some clones in this sample may be carry-over from other donors' samples.

Details on this clone: The CDR3 does not close with the conserved phenylalanine or tryptophan, likely indicating a read error. The rearrangement links TRBV6-1 to TRBJ2-7, with D unresolved. Trimming removed 2 bases from V and 0 bases from J, with 11 bases in between. This CDR3 is built from 15 residues. Germline-derived CDR1 and CDR2 are MNHNS and SASEGT. The CDR3 spells CASSECQANSYEQYL. DNA for the CDR3: TGTGCCAGCAGTGAATGCCAGGCGAACTCCTACGAGCAGTACCTC.

The rearrangement joins TRBV4-1 to TRBJ2-7; 10 bases agree with TRBD2. The germline CDR1 and CDR2 sequences are MGHRA and YSYEKL. J lost 3 bases, V lost 2 bases, and 4 bases had no gene match. This CDR3 region has 15 residues. The CDR3 DNA follows: TGCGCCAGCAGCCAATCTAGCGGGAGCAACTACGAGCAGTACTTC. This translates into CASSQSSGSNYEQYF.

The chain's CDR3 is CASPRTGGSYNEQFF. CDR3 sequence (DNA): TGTGCCAGCCCCAGGACCGGGGGGTCCTACAATGAGCAGTTCTTC. The V call is TRBV2, the J call TRBJ2-1; 7 bases map to TRBD2. Germline CDR1 is SNHLY and CDR2 is FYNNEI. Germline trimming cut 8 bases from V and 1 base from J; bases unmatched to any gene: 8. CDR3 length equals 15 residues.

V is TRBV7-8 and J is TRBJ2-1, with D unresolved. The CDR3 extends over 13 amino acids. Germline CDR1 is SGHVS and CDR2 is FQNEAQ. V gave up 5 bases and J gave up 6 bases, with 11 bases separating them. For the CDR3, the DNA is TGTGCCAGCAGCACCCGACTGACCAATGAGCAGTTCTTC. It translates to CASSTRLTNEQFF.

This sequence joins TRBV18 and TRBJ2-5; maybe TRBD2 (7 bases). Germline V gene data show CDR1 as KGHSH and CDR2 as LQKENI. Trimming removed 0 bases from V and 4 bases from J, with 18 bases in between. The CDR3 extends over 17 amino acids. CDR3 loop: CASSPPSGGRQGETQYF. The CDR3 nucleotides read TGTGCCAGCTCACCACCGTCGGGGGGCCGCCAAGGAGAGACCCAGTACTTC.

The chain joins TRBV7-8 to TRBJ2-1, with 8 bases matching TRBD1. The J segment lost 6 bases and the V segment lost 5 bases, leaving 9 bases of the junction unmatched. The CDR3 has 15 residues. Germline V CDR1 and CDR2: SGHVS, FQNEAQ. The CDR3 DNA sequence: TGTGCCAGCAGCGCCTTGTCAGGGGGCCCCAATGAGCAGTTCTTC. Translation gives CASSALSGGPNEQFF.

The chain recombines TRBV15 with TRBJ2-4, with D perhaps matching TRBD1 (5 bases). The germline CDR1 and CDR2 sequences are LNHNV and YYDKDF (reference sequence). CDR3 size: 13 residues. V was clipped by 2 bases and J by 5 bases, with 7 bases between them. The CDR3 DNA follows: TGTGCCACCAGCAGACAAGGGGAAAACATTCAGTACTTC. Protein sequence: CATSRQGENIQYF.

This chain uses TRBV2 with TRBJ1-2, with D tentatively TRBD1 (5 bases). Trimming took 8 bases from V and 4 from J, leaving 14 bases between them. The germline V gene encodes CDR1 SNHLY and CDR2 FYNNEI. The CDR3 loop spans 13 amino acids. CDR3 sequence: CASLKGWTYGYTF. DNA of the CDR3: TGTGCCAGCTTAAAGGGGTGGACCTATGGCTACACCTTC.

The chain combines TRBV7-2 with TRBJ2-4, with TRBD1 as a possible D gene (5 bases). The V end lost 5 bases, the J end lost 6 bases, and 8 bases lay between the germline ends. Germline V CDR1 and CDR2: SGHTA, FQGNSA. There are 12 residues in the CDR3. For the CDR3, the DNA is TGTGCCAGCAGCCAGGGTCGAAACATTCAGTACTTC. This gives the protein CASSQGRNIQYF.

V usage is TRBV9 and J usage is TRBJ1-3; weak D call: TRBD1 (6 bases). Germline CDR1 is SGDLS and CDR2 is YYNGEE. The CDR3 is 14 residues long. V lost 2 bases and J 1 base, leaving 7 bases between the germline ends. The CDR3 DNA is TGTGCCAGCAGCGTCGGACAGTCTGGAAACACCATATATTTT. Protein: CASSVGQSGNTIYF.

This clone was counted between two and nine times. The chain couples TRBV7-2 to TRBJ2-1; the match to TRBD1 covers 10 bases. Germline V gene sequence: CDR1 SGHTA, CDR2 FQGNSA. Trimming removed 4 bases from V and 3 bases from J; junction bases left unmatched: 3. The CDR3 has 15 residues. CDR3 DNA sequence: TGTGCCAGCAGCTCCGGGACAGGGGTCTACAATGAGCAGTTCTTC. Its translation is CASSSGTGVYNEQFF.

This chain connects TRBV4-3 to TRBJ1-1, with D tentatively TRBD1 (5 bases). This CDR3 spans 18 amino acids. Deletions cut 1 base from V and 0 bases from J, with 18 bases between. The germline V gene has CDR1 LGHNA and CDR2 YSLEER. CDR3 nucleotide sequence: TGCGCCAGCAGCCAAGTTCGGGGGGGATCGAGGCTGAACACTGAAGCTTTCTTT. Translating it yields CASSQVRGGSRLNTEAFF.

The rearrangement uses TRBV14 and TRBJ1-1; D is uncertain. This CDR3 spans 12 amino acids. V gave up 3 bases and J gave up 10 bases, with 12 bases separating them. From germline, CDR1 is SGHDN and CDR2 FVKESK. CDR3 sequence (DNA): TGTGCCAGCAGCCATACTCGATTTGGAGCTTTCTTT. Translation gives CASSHTRFGAFF. Based on the CDR3 plus reference TRBV14 and TRBJ1-1, the full variable domain is EAGVTQFPSHSVIEKGQTVTLRCDPISGHDNLYWYRRVMGKEIKFLLHFVKESKQDESGMPNNRFLAERTGGTYSTLKVQPAELEDSGVYFCASSHTRFGAFFGQGTRLTVV.

The V gene is TRBV29-1, the J gene TRBJ1-6; D not certain. This CDR3 is built from 14 residues. Trimming left V 6 bases short and J 0 bases short, with 9 bases between. Germline-derived CDR1 and CDR2 are SQVTM and ANQGSEA. CDR3 amino acids: CSVGPSSYNSPLHF. The CDR3 nucleotides read TGCAGCGTGGGCCCGAGCTCCTATAATTCACCCCTCCACTTT.

This clone has only a few counts. The chain uses TRBV6-1 and TRBJ2-3; TRBD2 matches at 14 bases. With V trimmed by 6 bases and J by 5 bases, 4 bases remained unmatched. Germline V CDR1 and CDR2: MNHNS, SASEGT. There are 15 residues in the CDR3. In nucleotides, the CDR3 is TGTGCCAGCAGCAACGGACTAGCGGGGGGAGATACGCAGTATTTT. The encoded protein is CASSNGLAGGDTQYF.

The genes are TRBV4-3 and TRBJ2-7; TRBD2 matches 14 bases. The CDR3 totals 15 residues. V shed 4 bases and J 3 bases; nucleotides not matched to a gene: 2. Germline CDR1 LGHNA, CDR2 YSLEER. The CDR3 sequence: CASSPGTSGGYEQYF. The CDR3 DNA follows: TGCGCCAGCAGCCCTGGGACTAGCGGGGGCTACGAGCAGTACTTC.

The chain combines TRBV14 with TRBJ1-5; no clear D gene. CDR3 length: 14 residues. Germline V CDR1 and CDR2: SGHDN, FVKESK. V was cut by 1 base and J by 2 bases, with 6 bases left in between. CDR3 region: CASSQGSGNQPQHF. The CDR3 bases are TGTGCCAGCAGCCAAGGATCGGGCAATCAGCCCCAGCATTTT. The full variable domain, rest sourced from reference TRBV14 and TRBJ1-5, is EAGVTQFPSHSVIEKGQTVTLRCDPISGHDNLYWYRRVMGKEIKFLLHFVKESKQDESGMPNNRFLAERTGGTYSTLKVQPAELEDSGVYFCASSQGSGNQPQHFGDGTRLSIL.

This chain uses TRBV15 with TRBJ2-1, with 12 bases lining up with TRBD2. This CDR3 has 21 residues. Germline V CDR1 and CDR2: LNHNV, YYDKDF (reference sequence). The trim removed 5 bases at V and 0 bases at J, leaving 17 bases unmatched. The CDR3 protein is CATSPQGRLAGGTSSYNEQFF. For the CDR3, the DNA is TGTGCCACCAGCCCCCAAGGGAGGCTAGCGGGGGGGACTAGCTCCTACAATGAGCAGTTCTTC. The full variable domain, its missing parts supplied by reference TRBV15 and TRBJ2-1, is DAMVIQNPRYQVTQFGKPVTLSCSQTLNHNVMYWYQQKSSQAPKLLFHYYDKDFNNEADTPDNFQSRRPNTSFCFLDIRSPGLGDTAMYLCATSPQGRLAGGTSSYNEQFFGPGTRLTVL.

The CDR3 nucleotides are TGTGCCAGCAGCTTGTACCTAGCGGGGGGAACAGATACGCAGTATTTT. The encoded protein is CASSLYLAGGTDTQYF. The V call is TRBV5-8, the J call TRBJ2-3; the match to TRBD2 covers 11 bases. Unmatched junction bases numbered 4, after V lost 1 base and J lost 3 bases. The CDR3 is 16 residues long. Germline CDR1 reads SGHTS; CDR2 reads YDEGEE.

This sequence joins TRBV15 and TRBJ1-6; 9 bases line up with TRBD1. The CDR3 has 15 amino acids. With 3 bases clipped from V and 7 bases from J, the junction kept 4 bases outside the gene matches. The germline gives CDR1 LNHNV, CDR2 YYDKDF (reference sequence). The chain's CDR3 is CATSSNRGRNSPLHF. Written as DNA, the CDR3 is TGTGCCACCAGCAGTAACAGGGGGCGAAATTCACCCCTCCACTTT. Variable domain in full (rest from reference TRBV15 and TRBJ1-6): DAMVIQNPRYQVTQFGKPVTLSCSQTLNHNVMYWYQQKSSQAPKLLFHYYDKDFNNEADTPDNFQSRRPNTSFCFLDIRSPGLGDTAMYLCATSSNRGRNSPLHFGNGTRLTVT.

V usage is TRBV7-9 and J usage is TRBJ2-3, with D perhaps TRBD2 (6 bases). The ends were cut back, 5 bases at V and 0 bases at J, with 12 bases in the middle. Germline V lookup: CDR1 SEHNR, CDR2 FQNEAQ (reference sequence). The CDR3 is made up of 15 amino acids. The CDR3 nucleotides are TGTGCCAGCAGCCTCCGGGACTGGAGCACAGATACGCAGTATTTT. Protein product: CASSLRDWSTDTQYF.

The genes are TRBV19 and TRBJ2-3; TRBD2 agrees at 12 bases. The germline V gene encodes CDR1 LNHDA and CDR2 SQIVND (reference sequence). The CDR3 runs 17 residues. Trimming took 9 bases from V and 4 from J; bases not matched to a gene: 14. DNA for the CDR3: TGTGCCAGGGGGCGGGGACTAGCGGGCAAACGGCCAGATACGCAGTATTTT. It yields the protein CARGRGLAGKRPDTQYF.

The rearrangement uses TRBV9 and TRBJ2-2; D is uncertain. Trimming cost V 0 bases and J 1 base, with 4 bases left between them. The CDR3 is 14 residues long. Germline assignment: CDR1 SGDLS and CDR2 YYNGEE. DNA of the CDR3: TGTGCCAGCAGCGTAGGCGGGAACACCGGGGAGCTGTTTTTT. It codes for CASSVGGNTGELFF.

The chain couples TRBV4-1 to TRBJ1-1; the D is unclear. Trimming stripped 4 bases from V and 1 base from J, with 7 bases between. This CDR3 comprises 13 residues. Germline CDR1 MGHRA, CDR2 YSYEKL. CDR3 in amino acids: CASSPFRNTEAFF. CDR3 in DNA: TGCGCCAGCAGCCCGTTCCGGAACACTGAAGCTTTCTTT.

V and J are TRBV6-1 and TRBJ2-2, with D maybe TRBD1 (6 bases). The V end lost 2 bases, the J end lost 7 bases, and 14 bases lay between the germline ends. Germline V gives CDR1 MNHNS, CDR2 SASEGT. This CDR3 has 15 residues. CDR3 in DNA: TGTGCCAGCAGTGAACAGGGGATAACGAACGGGGAGCTGTTTTTT. Translating gives CASSEQGITNGELFF.

CDR3 nucleotide sequence: TGTGCCATCAGAGGCCCTACTAGCGTCTACGAGCAGTACTTC. Translated, it gives CAIRGPTSVYEQYF. The V call is TRBV10-3, the J call TRBJ2-7, with 7 bases that match TRBD2. This CDR3 is built from 14 residues. Trimming at V came to 6 bases and at J to 3 bases, leaving 8 bases not matched to a gene. The germline CDR1 and CDR2 sequences are ENHRY and SYGVKD.

In this sample, this clone turned up a few times. The genes are TRBV28 and TRBJ2-6; maybe TRBD2 (6 bases). The CDR3 length is 15 residues. The germline CDR1 and CDR2 sequences are MDHEN and SYDVKM. V lost 10 bases and J lost 2, with 15 bases in between. The CDR3 DNA reads TGTGCCATTTGGGACGGGAGAACTGGGGCCAACGTCCTGACTTTC. Translating it yields CAIWDGRTGANVLTF.

J is TRBJ1-1 and V is TRBV7-9; 11 bases agree with TRBD1. The ends lost 5 bases at V and 5 bases at J; junction bases unmatched: 7. This CDR3 region has 15 residues. From germline, CDR1 is SEHNR and CDR2 FQNEAQ (reference sequence). The CDR3 loop is CASSNPGQGETEAFF. In nucleotides, the CDR3 is TGTGCCAGCAGCAACCCGGGACAGGGGGAGACTGAAGCTTTCTTT.

The chain has TRBV5-8 and TRBJ2-5; 7 positions agree with TRBD1. The CDR3 runs 16 residues. V dropped 4 bases and J dropped 5; count of bases not matched to a gene: 14. Germline CDR1 reads SGHTS; CDR2 reads YDEGEE. This CDR3 reads CASSQPRTGAKETQYF. Written as DNA, the CDR3 is TGTGCCAGCAGCCAACCCCGGACAGGCGCTAAGGAGACCCAGTACTTC.

This clone was picked up a small number of times. V is TRBV7-9 and J is TRBJ1-5; no definite D call. V dropped 5 bases and J dropped 3 bases, with 11 bases sitting between them. The CDR3 contains 14 residues. CDR1 and CDR2 from the germline V gene are SEHNR and FQNEAQ (reference sequence). This CDR3 reads CASSLLTDNQPQHF. The CDR3 DNA reads TGTGCCAGCAGCCTTCTAACAGACAATCAGCCCCAGCATTTT.

The table lists this clone with many counts. The CDR3 DNA is TGTGCCAGCAGCTTACCTGATACTCCCCTTAACTATGGCTACACCTTC. Its protein is CASSLPDTPLNYGYTF. J is TRBJ1-2 and V is TRBV5-5, with D unclear. In germline, CDR1 is SGHKS, CDR2 YYEKEE (reference sequence). Deletions cut 2 bases from V and 1 base from J, with 15 bases between. There are 16 residues in the CDR3.